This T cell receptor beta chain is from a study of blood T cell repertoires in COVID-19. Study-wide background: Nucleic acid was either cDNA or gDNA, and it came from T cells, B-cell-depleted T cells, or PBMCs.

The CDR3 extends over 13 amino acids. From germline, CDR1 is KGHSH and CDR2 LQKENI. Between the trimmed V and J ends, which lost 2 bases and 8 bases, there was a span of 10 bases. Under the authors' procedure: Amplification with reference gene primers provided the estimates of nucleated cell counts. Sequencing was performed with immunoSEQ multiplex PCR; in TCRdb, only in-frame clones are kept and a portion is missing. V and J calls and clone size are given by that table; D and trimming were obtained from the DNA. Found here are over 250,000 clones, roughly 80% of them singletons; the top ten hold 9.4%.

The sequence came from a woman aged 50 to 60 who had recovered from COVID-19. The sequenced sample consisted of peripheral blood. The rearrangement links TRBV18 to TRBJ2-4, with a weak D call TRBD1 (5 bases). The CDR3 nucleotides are TGTGCCAGCTCACCAGACAGCGAGGACATTCAGTACTTC. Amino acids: CASSPDSEDIQYF.